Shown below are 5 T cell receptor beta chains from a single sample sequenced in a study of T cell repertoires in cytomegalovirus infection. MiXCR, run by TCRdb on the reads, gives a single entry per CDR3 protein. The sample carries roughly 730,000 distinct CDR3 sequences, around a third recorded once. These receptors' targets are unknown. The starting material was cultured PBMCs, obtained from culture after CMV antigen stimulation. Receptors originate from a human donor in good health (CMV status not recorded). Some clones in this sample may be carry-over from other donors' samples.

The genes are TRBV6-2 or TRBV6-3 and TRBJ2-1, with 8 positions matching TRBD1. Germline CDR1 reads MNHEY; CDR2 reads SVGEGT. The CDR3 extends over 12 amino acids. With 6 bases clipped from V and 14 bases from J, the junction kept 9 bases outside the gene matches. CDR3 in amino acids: CASSRSTGVEFF. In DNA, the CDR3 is TGTGCCAGCAGCCGATCGACAGGGGTAGAGTTCTTC.

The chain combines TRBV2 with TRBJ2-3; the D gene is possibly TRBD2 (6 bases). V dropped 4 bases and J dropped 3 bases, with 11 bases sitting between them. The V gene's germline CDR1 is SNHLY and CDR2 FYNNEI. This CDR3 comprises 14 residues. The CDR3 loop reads CASSGGVGTDTQYF. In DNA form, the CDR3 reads TGTGCCAGCAGTGGGGGGGTCGGGACAGATACGCAGTATTTT.

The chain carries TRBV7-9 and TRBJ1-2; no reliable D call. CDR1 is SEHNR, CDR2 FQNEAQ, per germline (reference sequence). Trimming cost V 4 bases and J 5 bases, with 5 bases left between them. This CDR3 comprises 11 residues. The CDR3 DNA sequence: TGTGCCAGCAGCTCTCAATATGGCTACACCTTC. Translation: CASSSQYGYTF.

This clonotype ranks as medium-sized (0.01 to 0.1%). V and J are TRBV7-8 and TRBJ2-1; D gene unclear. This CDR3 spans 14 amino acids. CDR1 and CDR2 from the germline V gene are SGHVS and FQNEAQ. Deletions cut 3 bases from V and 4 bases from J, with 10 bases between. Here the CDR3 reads CASSLEDWYNEQFF. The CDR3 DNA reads TGTGCCAGCAGCTTGGAAGATTGGTACAATGAGCAGTTCTTC.

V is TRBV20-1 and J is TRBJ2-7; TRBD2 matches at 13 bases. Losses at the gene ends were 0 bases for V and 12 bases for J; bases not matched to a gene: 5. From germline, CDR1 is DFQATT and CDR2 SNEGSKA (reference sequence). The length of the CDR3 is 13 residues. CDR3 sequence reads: CSARDSTSGGMYF. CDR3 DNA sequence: TGCAGTGCTAGAGATTCGACTAGCGGGGGGATGTACTTC.